The clone carrying this T cell receptor beta chain came up many times. TCRdb itself ran the RT-PCR reads through MiXCR, one entry per CDR3 protein. This table has fewer than 800,000 distinct CDR3 sequences, approximately 14% appearing once. The data were taken from a study of response to subunit inactivated influenza vaccine. The CDR3 loop spans 13 amino acids. Germline V gives CDR1 SQVTM, CDR2 ANQGSEA. Losses at the gene ends were 6 bases for V and 0 bases for J; bases not matched to a gene: 4. The input for sequencing was PBMCs from blood, taken 11 to 12 days after vaccination. The genes are TRBV29-1 and TRBJ1-2, with 7 bases fitting TRBD1. This clonotype originated in a man aged 50 to 59 who received an inactivated influenza vaccine. The CDR3 sequence is CSVSTGANYGYTF. CDR3 DNA sequence: TGCAGCGTCTCCACAGGGGCTAACTATGGCTACACCTTC.